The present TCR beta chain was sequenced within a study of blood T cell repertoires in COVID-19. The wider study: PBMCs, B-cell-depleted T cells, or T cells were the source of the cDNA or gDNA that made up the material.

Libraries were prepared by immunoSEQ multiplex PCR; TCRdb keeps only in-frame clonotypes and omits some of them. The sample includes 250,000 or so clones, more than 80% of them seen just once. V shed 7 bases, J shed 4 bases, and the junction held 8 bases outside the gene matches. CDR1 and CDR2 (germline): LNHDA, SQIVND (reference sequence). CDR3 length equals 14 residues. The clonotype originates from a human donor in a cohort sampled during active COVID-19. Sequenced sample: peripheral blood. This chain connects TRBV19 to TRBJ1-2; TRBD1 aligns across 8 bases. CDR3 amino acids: CASTRGTGLYGYTF. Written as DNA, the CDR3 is TGTGCCAGTACCCGGGGGACAGGCCTCTATGGCTACACCTTC.